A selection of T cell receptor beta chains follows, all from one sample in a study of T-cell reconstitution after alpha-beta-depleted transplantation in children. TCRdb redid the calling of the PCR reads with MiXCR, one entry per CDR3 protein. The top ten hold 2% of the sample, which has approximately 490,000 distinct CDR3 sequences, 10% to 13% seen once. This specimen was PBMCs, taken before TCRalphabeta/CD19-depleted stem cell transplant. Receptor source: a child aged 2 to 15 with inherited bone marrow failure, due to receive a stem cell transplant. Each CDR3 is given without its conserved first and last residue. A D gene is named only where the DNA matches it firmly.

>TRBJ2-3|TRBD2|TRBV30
AWSVRLAGYTDTQY
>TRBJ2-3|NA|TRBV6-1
ASSTGEGTDTQY
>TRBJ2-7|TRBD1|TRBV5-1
ASSFGPGQGTYEQY
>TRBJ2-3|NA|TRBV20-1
SARRTSTDTQY
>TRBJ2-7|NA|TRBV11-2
ASSLQPGPYEQY
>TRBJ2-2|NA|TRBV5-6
ASSLEGGSYTGELF
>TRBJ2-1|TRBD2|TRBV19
ASSPPGLAGEDNEQF
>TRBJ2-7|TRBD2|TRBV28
ASSFGGRGYEQY
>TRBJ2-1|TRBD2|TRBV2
ASSEWGGAYNEQF
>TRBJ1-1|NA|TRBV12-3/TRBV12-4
ASSGKGPNTEAF
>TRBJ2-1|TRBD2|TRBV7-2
ASSLAERGRGNEQF